This is a list of T cell receptor beta chains from one sample in a study of blood T cell repertoires in COVID-19. The assay was immunoSEQ multiplex PCR, and TCRdb's table has in-frame clones only and misses some. The sample lists about half a million clones, approximately 85% occurring once. The sequenced material came from peripheral blood. The source of these receptors is a human donor in a cohort sampled during active COVID-19. The CDR3 runs from the conserved cysteine through the conserved F or W.

V gene	J gene	CDR3 length	CDR3 protein
TRBV6-5	TRBJ2-1	16	CASSSTGTGGYNEQFF
TRBV18	TRBJ1-6	18	CASSPNTGTAFYNSPLHF
TRBV2	TRBJ2-1	11	CASSPYNEQFF
TRBV6-5	TRBJ2-3	15	CASSSGTGGVDTQYF
TRBV30	TRBJ2-1	13	CAWKETAYNEQFF
TRBV27	TRBJ1-5	15	CASSPGQGFIQPQHF
TRBV30	TRBJ1-2	12	CAWSVSRLGYTF
TRBV7-7	TRBJ2-1	16	CASSLEGLAEYNEQFF
TRBV19	TRBJ2-3	14	CASREAGGTDTQYF
TRBV6-2/TRBV6-3	TRBJ2-7	13	CASSYASVRVQYF
TRBV11-2	TRBJ1-1	15	CASSSRQNFNTEAFF
TRBV27	TRBJ2-2	15	CASSGGQDYTGELFF
TRBV30	TRBJ1-1	14	CAWHPRTGQTEAFF
TRBV3-1/TRBV3-2	TRBJ1-2	16	CASSQEPTTGVYGYTF
TRBV5-4	TRBJ2-3	15	CASSGTQGGTDTQYF
TRBV3-1/TRBV3-2	TRBJ1-5	16	CASSQDFVGGNQPQHF
TRBV5-4	TRBJ2-2	16	CASSLSLLQRTGELFF
TRBV15	TRBJ1-4	16	CATSPKRTGAAEKLFF
TRBV5-1	TRBJ2-5	16	CASTTTSGSGGETQYF
TRBV19	TRBJ1-1	13	CASSTGQNTEAFF
TRBV27	TRBJ1-2	16	CASSLRGTESGYGYTF
TRBV19	TRBJ2-1	14	CASSIMSGEIGQFF
TRBV7-6	TRBJ2-3	16	CASSSVAGGTTDTQYF
TRBV28	TRBJ1-2	14	CASSAGQGGYGYTF
TRBV10-1	TRBJ2-1	16	CASSDRGLAGFNEQFF
TRBV11-1	TRBJ1-6	15	CASSADRVVTSPLHF
TRBV18	TRBJ2-2	15	CASSDRGENTGELFF
TRBV7-9	TRBJ2-2	16	CASSLVGTGDTGELFF
TRBV30	TRBJ1-3	17	CAWSVHRGGISGNTIYF
TRBV5-1	TRBJ1-5	15	CASSQGVGSNQPQHF
TRBV28	TRBJ2-3	14	CASRNGLHTDTQYF
TRBV3-1/TRBV3-2	TRBJ1-1	15	CASSQDRTGDPEAFF
TRBV7-2	TRBJ1-2	16	CASSPDRALANYGYTF
TRBV27	TRBJ2-2	16	CASSARTGAHTGELFF
TRBV6-5	TRBJ2-7	16	CASSYHPSWGLYEQYF
TRBV19	TRBJ2-7	15	CATSRSGTAEQEQYF
TRBV19	TRBJ1-2	13	CASSIIQDRGYTF
TRBV5-6	TRBJ2-2	18	CASSLGLAGPGGTGELFF
TRBV12-3/TRBV12-4	TRBJ1-6	12	CASSLPPGPLHF
TRBV28	TRBJ2-7	14	CASAGGARLYEQYF
TRBV6-2/TRBV6-3	TRBJ1-5	14	CASSYSTSNQPQHF
TRBV19	TRBJ2-1	11	CASSTINEQFF
TRBV6-5	TRBJ2-3	15	CASRGGSFGTDTQYF
TRBV6-1	TRBJ2-2	17	CASSARLGGRSTGELFF
TRBV7-8	TRBJ2-3	14	CASSLRGQADTQYF
TRBV30	TRBJ1-6	15	CAWIQQGAWNSPLHF
TRBV9	TRBJ1-3	19	CASSVSRGPVGGAGNTIYF
TRBV19	TRBJ2-7	15	CASSIGQGAFHEQYF
TRBV21-1	TRBJ1-1	15	CASSKDWTGNTEAFF
TRBV19	TRBJ2-4	12	CASEQVGQGIYF